This is a list of T cell receptor beta chains from one sample in a study of tumor-infiltrating lymphocytes in primary liver carcinoma. TCRdb independently ran MiXCR on the multiplex PCR reads; one entry per CDR3 protein. The sample holds about 330,000 distinct CDR3 sequences; roughly two thirds are singletons and the top ten take approximately 5.9%. Sequencing used peripheral blood. All receptors derive from a man aged 40-55 years with primary liver carcinoma and hepatitis B virus infection. Each CDR3 is given with its conserved first and last residue. A D gene is named only where the DNA matches it firmly. Clone sizes are given selectively: once, few, many, or a class where the clone is expanded.

d_gene: NA; v_gene: TRBV10-1; len: 13; abundance: NA; j_gene: TRBJ1-1; CDR3aa: CASRPSANTDAFF; CDR3nt: TGCGCCAGCAGGCCATCGGCGAACACTGATGCTTTCTTT
d_gene: TRBD2; v_gene: TRBV29-1; len: 13; abundance: few; j_gene: TRBJ2-1; CDR3aa: CSGTSGKLYEQFF; CDR3nt: TGCAGCGGGACTAGCGGGAAGCTCTATGAGCAGTTCTTC
d_gene: TRBD1; v_gene: TRBV11-1; len: 15; abundance: NA; j_gene: TRBJ2-1; CDR3aa: CASTLEDRERDEQFF; CDR3nt: TGTGCCAGCACCTTGGAGGACAGGGAGAGGGATGAGCAGTTCTTC
d_gene: NA; v_gene: TRBV28; len: 14; abundance: NA; j_gene: TRBJ2-7; CDR3aa: CASTTPHSSYEQYF; CDR3nt: TGTGCCAGCACCACCCCCCACAGCTCCTACGAGCAGTACTTC
d_gene: TRBD1; v_gene: TRBV4-2; len: 18; abundance: NA; j_gene: TRBJ2-1; CDR3aa: CASNLGTGGGSVNDEQFF; CDR3nt: TGTGCCAGCAACTTGGGAACAGGGGGCGGGTCGGTCAACGATGAGCAGTTCTTC
d_gene: NA; v_gene: TRBV11-2; len: 15; abundance: NA; j_gene: TRBJ1-5; CDR3aa: CASSPSPFSNQAQHF; CDR3nt: TGTGCCAGCAGCCCTAGCCCGTTTAGCAATCAGGCCCAGCATTTT
d_gene: NA; v_gene: TRBV6-1; len: 15; abundance: NA; j_gene: TRBJ2-5; CDR3aa: CVSSAPSGAQETQYF; CDR3nt: TGTGTCAGCAGTGCCCCCTCGGGAGCGCAAGAGACCCAGTACTTC
d_gene: NA; v_gene: TRBV10-3; len: 13; abundance: NA; j_gene: TRBJ2-1; CDR3aa: CAISVGPNNEQFF; CDR3nt: TGTGCCATCAGTGTAGGTCCCAACAATGAGCAGTTCTTC
d_gene: TRBD1; v_gene: TRBV6-6; len: 13; abundance: NA; j_gene: TRBJ1-2; CDR3aa: CARRTGERYGYTF; CDR3nt: TGTGCCAGACGGACAGGGGAGAGGTATGGCTACACCTTC
d_gene: NA; v_gene: TRBV4-1; len: 15; abundance: NA; j_gene: TRBJ1-1; CDR3aa: CASSRSAGLNTEAFF; CDR3nt: TGCGCCAGCAGCCGAAGTGCGGGACTGAACACTGAAGCTTTCTTT
d_gene: NA; v_gene: TRBV6-6; len: 14; abundance: NA; j_gene: TRBJ2-7; CDR3aa: CASSYASGIYERYF; CDR3nt: TGTGCCAGCAGTTACGCTTCGGGGATCTACGAGCGGTACTTC
d_gene: NA; v_gene: TRBV11-2; len: 16; abundance: once; j_gene: TRBJ1-6; CDR3aa: CTSSEGGVMVDPPLHF; CDR3nt: TGTACCAGCAGCGAAGGGGGTGTGATGGTCGATCCACCCCTCCACTTT
d_gene: NA; v_gene: TRBV6-5; len: 15; abundance: many; j_gene: TRBJ2-2; CDR3aa: CASSYTGARAGELFF; CDR3nt: TGTGCCAGCAGTTACACGGGGGCGCGTGCCGGGGAGCTGTTTTTT
d_gene: NA; v_gene: TRBV7-2; len: 15; abundance: many; j_gene: TRBJ2-1; CDR3aa: CASSLGVGPYNEQFF; CDR3nt: TGTGCCAGCAGCTTAGGGGTAGGTCCCTACAATGAGCAGTTCTTC
d_gene: NA; v_gene: TRBV11-2; len: 15; abundance: medium-sized; j_gene: TRBJ1-1; CDR3aa: CASSRQMGMNTEAFF; CDR3nt: TGTGCCAGCAGCCGGCAAATGGGCATGAACACTGAAGCTTTCTTT
d_gene: NA; v_gene: TRBV25-1; len: 14; abundance: NA; j_gene: TRBJ2-7; CDR3aa: CASSDPRGVYEQYF; CDR3nt: TGTGCCAGCAGTGATCCCAGAGGCGTCTACGAACAGTACTTC
d_gene: TRBD1; v_gene: TRBV11-2; len: 14; abundance: many; j_gene: TRBJ1-1; CDR3aa: CASSLAGGIGEAFF; CDR3nt: TGTGCCAGCAGCTTAGCAGGGGGCATCGGTGAAGCTTTCTTT
d_gene: TRBD1; v_gene: TRBV24-1; len: 15; abundance: NA; j_gene: TRBJ2-7; CDR3aa: CVTSQTGTGDHEQYF; CDR3nt: TGTGTCACCAGCCAAACCGGGACAGGGGACCACGAGCAGTACTTC
d_gene: NA; v_gene: TRBV12-3/TRBV12-4; len: 13; abundance: many; j_gene: TRBJ2-5; CDR3aa: CASSLLVGETQYF; CDR3nt: TGTGCCAGCAGTTTATTGGTAGGGGAGACCCAGTACTTC
d_gene: TRBD2; v_gene: TRBV6-1; len: 17; abundance: NA; j_gene: TRBJ2-7; CDR3aa: CASSASLLAGIRYEQYF; CDR3nt: TGTGCCAGCAGCGCCTCACTACTAGCGGGTATACGCTACGAGCAGTACTTC
d_gene: NA; v_gene: TRBV11-2; len: 13; abundance: NA; j_gene: TRBJ1-1; CDR3aa: CASLGSFNTEAFF; CDR3nt: TGTGCCAGCCTGGGGAGTTTCAACACTGAAGCTTTCTTT
d_gene: NA; v_gene: TRBV6-2/TRBV6-3; len: 14; abundance: many; j_gene: TRBJ2-1; CDR3aa: CASRSSGSYNEQFF; CDR3nt: TGTGCCAGCAGGAGTAGCGGCTCCTACAATGAGCAGTTCTTC
d_gene: NA; v_gene: TRBV29-1; len: 12; abundance: many; j_gene: TRBJ2-5; CDR3aa: CSVLIGGETQYF; CDR3nt: TGCAGCGTTCTAATTGGAGGAGAGACCCAGTACTTC
d_gene: NA; v_gene: TRBV5-1; len: 12; abundance: few; j_gene: TRBJ2-1; CDR3aa: CASSLFHNEQFF; CDR3nt: TGCGCCAGCAGCTTGTTCCACAATGAGCAGTTCTTC
d_gene: TRBD2; v_gene: TRBV7-9; len: 17; abundance: NA; j_gene: TRBJ2-1; CDR3aa: CASSLVGGSIPYNEQFF; CDR3nt: TGTGCCAGCAGCTTAGTCGGCGGGAGCATCCCCTACAATGAGCAGTTCTTC
d_gene: TRBD1; v_gene: TRBV5-4; len: 13; abundance: few; j_gene: TRBJ1-6; CDR3aa: CASSLTGEAPLHF; CDR3nt: TGTGCCAGCAGCTTAACAGGGGAAGCACCCCTCCACTTT
d_gene: NA; v_gene: TRBV10-1; len: 13; abundance: NA; j_gene: TRBJ2-1; CDR3aa: CASSVVGKNEQFF; CDR3nt: TGCGCCAGCAGTGTAGTAGGAAAGAATGAGCAGTTCTTC
d_gene: TRBD2; v_gene: TRBV20-1; len: 18; abundance: NA; j_gene: TRBJ2-3; CDR3aa: CSARDSRLAGWAAATQYF; CDR3nt: TGCAGTGCTAGAGATTCGAGACTAGCGGGATGGGCGGCAGCTACGCAGTATTTT
d_gene: NA; v_gene: TRBV11-2; len: 16; abundance: NA; j_gene: TRBJ2-3; CDR3aa: CASSLRSGRITDTQYF; CDR3nt: TGTGCCAGCAGCCTCAGGTCAGGGAGAATCACAGATACGCAGTATTTT
d_gene: TRBD1; v_gene: TRBV11-2; len: 13; abundance: NA; j_gene: TRBJ1-2; CDR3aa: CAGSIDRDYGYTF; CDR3nt: TGTGCCGGCAGCATTGACAGGGACTATGGCTACACCTTC
d_gene: TRBD1; v_gene: TRBV29-1; len: 15; abundance: NA; j_gene: TRBJ2-2; CDR3aa: CRVARTGLNTGELFF; CDR3nt: TGCAGAGTTGCCCGGACAGGCCTGAACACCGGGGAGCTGTTTTTC
d_gene: NA; v_gene: TRBV19; len: 12; abundance: NA; j_gene: TRBJ2-3; CDR3aa: CVTVDFTDTQYF; CDR3nt: TGTGTCACTGTGGACTTCACAGATACGCAGTATTTT
d_gene: NA; v_gene: TRBV7-9; len: 14; abundance: few; j_gene: TRBJ2-4; CDR3aa: CASSLTVGGDIQYF; CDR3nt: TGTGCCAGCAGCTTAACAGTGGGGGGTGACATTCAGTACTTC
d_gene: TRBD2; v_gene: TRBV30; len: 17; abundance: NA; j_gene: TRBJ2-5; CDR3aa: CAWSRASGSRVRKTQYF; CDR3nt: TGTGCCTGGAGTAGGGCTAGCGGGAGCAGGGTGAGGAAGACCCAGTACTTC
d_gene: NA; v_gene: TRBV11-2; len: 17; abundance: NA; j_gene: TRBJ2-1; CDR3aa: CASSLHGAGGSYNKQFF; CDR3nt: TGTGCCAGCAGCTTACACGGAGCAGGAGGGTCCTACAATAAGCAGTTCTTC
d_gene: NA; v_gene: TRBV10-2; len: 14; abundance: NA; j_gene: TRBJ2-5; CDR3aa: CACGGGVGQETQYF; CDR3nt: TGCGCCTGCGGAGGGGGTGTGGGCCAAGAGACCCAGTACTTC
d_gene: NA; v_gene: TRBV11-2; len: 15; abundance: many; j_gene: TRBJ2-7; CDR3aa: CASSLGGGHFYEQYF; CDR3nt: TGTGCCAGCAGCCTGGGAGGGGGGCATTTCTACGAGCAGTACTTC
d_gene: NA; v_gene: TRBV10-1; len: 15; abundance: many; j_gene: TRBJ2-1; CDR3aa: CASSGGPAGYNEQFF; CDR3nt: TGCGCCAGCAGTGGTGGACCGGCGGGCTACAATGAGCAGTTCTTC
d_gene: NA; v_gene: TRBV6-1; len: 15; abundance: many; j_gene: TRBJ1-1; CDR3aa: CASSEWGGGNTEAFF; CDR3nt: TGTGCCAGCAGTGAATGGGGAGGCGGGAACACTGAAGCTTTCTTT
d_gene: TRBD2; v_gene: TRBV4-2; len: 15; abundance: many; j_gene: TRBJ2-1; CDR3aa: CASSLTSGGYNEQFF; CDR3nt: TGTGCCAGCAGCCTAACTAGCGGGGGCTACAATGAGCAGTTCTTC
d_gene: TRBD2; v_gene: TRBV10-3; len: 16; abundance: NA; j_gene: TRBJ2-5; CDR3aa: CAISSSGRAEPGTQYF; CDR3nt: TGTGCCATCAGTAGTAGCGGGAGGGCTGAACCGGGGACCCAGTACTTC
d_gene: NA; v_gene: TRBV12-3/TRBV12-4; len: 12; abundance: NA; j_gene: TRBJ2-2; CDR3aa: CASRSGGGELFF; CDR3nt: TGTGCCAGCAGGAGCGGAGGCGGAGAGCTGTTTTTT
d_gene: NA; v_gene: TRBV11-2; len: 14; abundance: NA; j_gene: TRBJ1-2; CDR3aa: CASSLDLGARCYTF; CDR3nt: TGTGCTAGCAGCTTAGATTTAGGGGCTCGGTGCTACACCTTC
d_gene: NA; v_gene: TRBV28; len: 12; abundance: NA; j_gene: TRBJ2-7; CDR3aa: CARSSGPYEQYF; CDR3nt: TGTGCCAGGAGTAGCGGACCCTACGAGCAGTACTTC
d_gene: NA; v_gene: TRBV7-8; len: 11; abundance: many; j_gene: TRBJ2-7; CDR3aa: CASSLPGEQYF; CDR3nt: TGTGCCAGCAGCTTACCTGGGGAGCAGTACTTC
d_gene: NA; v_gene: TRBV6-2/TRBV6-3; len: 16; abundance: many; j_gene: TRBJ2-2; CDR3aa: CASSIQGGSVSGELFF; CDR3nt: TGTGCCAGCAGTATCCAGGGTGGCTCGGTTTCCGGGGAGCTGTTTTTT
d_gene: TRBD2; v_gene: TRBV7-9; len: 11; abundance: NA; j_gene: TRBJ2-1; CDR3aa: CASTFEREGVF; CDR3nt: TGTGCCAGCACCTTCGAGCGGGAGGGGGTCTTC
d_gene: NA; v_gene: TRBV10-3; len: 20; abundance: NA; j_gene: TRBJ2-6; CDR3aa: CAISESRWRERLSGVNVLTF; CDR3nt: TGTGCCATCAGTGAATCGAGGTGGAGGGAGCGCCTCTCTGGGGTCAACGTCCTGACTTTC
d_gene: NA; v_gene: TRBV6-1; len: 14; abundance: few; j_gene: TRBJ1-3; CDR3aa: CASSEAHSGNTIYF; CDR3nt: TGTGCCAGCAGTGAAGCACACTCTGGAAACACCATATATTTT
d_gene: NA; v_gene: TRBV5-5; len: 16; abundance: NA; j_gene: TRBJ2-7; CDR3aa: CASSLHGAGDPYEQYF; CDR3nt: TGTGCCAGCAGCTTACACGGGGCAGGGGATCCCTACGAGCAGTACTTC
d_gene: NA; v_gene: TRBV29-1; len: 15; abundance: NA; j_gene: TRBJ2-3; CDR3aa: CSVEAAPQSTDTEYF; CDR3nt: TGCAGCGTTGAAGCCGCCCCGCAGAGCACAGATACGGAGTATTTT
d_gene: NA; v_gene: TRBV5-1; len: 14; abundance: few; j_gene: TRBJ2-7; CDR3aa: CASSTETGFDEQYF; CDR3nt: TGCGCCAGCAGCACAGAAACAGGGTTCGACGAGCAGTACTTC
d_gene: TRBD2; v_gene: TRBV12-3/TRBV12-4; len: 17; abundance: many; j_gene: TRBJ2-1; CDR3aa: CASTPFIIAGGINEQFF; CDR3nt: TGTGCCAGCACCCCCTTTATAATAGCGGGAGGAATTAATGAGCAGTTCTTC